This T cell receptor beta chain is drawn from a study of cytomegalovirus exposure and HLA in healthy donors. V lost 8 bases, J lost 4 bases, and 9 bases stayed unmatched. The length of the CDR3 is 15 residues. Germline CDR1 LNHDA, CDR2 SQIVND (reference sequence). In the PCR, 60 Vbeta and 13 Jbeta primers were used. As handled by the study authors: Approximately 11 million of the 60 million to 80 million unique TCR beta chains counted in a later analysis were shared. Sequenced by immunoSEQ multiplex PCR; TCRdb stores in-frame clones only, minus some. From that table come the V and J calls and clone size; the DNA was used to work out D and trimming. Of about 130,000 clones listed, more than 75% were seen once; the top ten hold 4% to 6.5%.

Specimen: PBMCs. This receptor was identified in a woman in her twenties or thirties in good health and CMV-seronegative. V is TRBV19 and J is TRBJ1-3, with TRBD1 matching 9 bases. CDR3 DNA sequence: TGTGCCAGTGCCGTTACAGGGGGCGACGGAAACACCATATATTTT. Translating it yields CASAVTGGDGNTIYF.